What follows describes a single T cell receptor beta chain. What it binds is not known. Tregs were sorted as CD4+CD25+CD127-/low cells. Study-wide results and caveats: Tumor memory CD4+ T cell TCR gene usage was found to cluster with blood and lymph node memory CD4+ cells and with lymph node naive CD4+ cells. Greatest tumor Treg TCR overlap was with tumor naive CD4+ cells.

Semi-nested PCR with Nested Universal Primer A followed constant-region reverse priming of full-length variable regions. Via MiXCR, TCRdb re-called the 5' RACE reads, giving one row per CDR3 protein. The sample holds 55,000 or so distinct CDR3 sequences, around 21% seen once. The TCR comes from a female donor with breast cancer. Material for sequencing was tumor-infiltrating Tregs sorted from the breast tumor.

The CDR3 coding sequence is TGTGCCAGCCGCAAAGACGGGGTTGAGGGAGAGCAGTACTTC. Amino acids: CASRKDGVEGEQYF. This chain links TRBV7-9 with TRBJ2-7; D perhaps matches TRBD2 (5 bases). Looked up from germline, CDR1 is SEHNR and CDR2 is FQNEAQ (reference sequence). The CDR3 extends over 14 amino acids. V was trimmed by 8 bases and J by 7 bases, leaving 21 bases between them.